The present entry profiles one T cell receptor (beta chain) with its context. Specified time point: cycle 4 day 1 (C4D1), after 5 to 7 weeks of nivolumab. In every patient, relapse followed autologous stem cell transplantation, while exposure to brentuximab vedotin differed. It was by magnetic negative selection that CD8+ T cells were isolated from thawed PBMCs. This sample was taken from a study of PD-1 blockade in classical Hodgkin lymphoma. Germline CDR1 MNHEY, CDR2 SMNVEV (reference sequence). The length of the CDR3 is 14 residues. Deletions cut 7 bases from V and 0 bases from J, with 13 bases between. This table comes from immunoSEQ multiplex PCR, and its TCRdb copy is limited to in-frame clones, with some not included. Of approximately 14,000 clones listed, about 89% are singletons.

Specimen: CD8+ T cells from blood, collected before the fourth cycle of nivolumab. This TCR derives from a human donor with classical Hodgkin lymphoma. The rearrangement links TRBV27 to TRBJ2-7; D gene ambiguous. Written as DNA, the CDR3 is TGTGCCAGCACCTCTAGGGTTAGCTCCTACGAGCAGTACTTC. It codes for CASTSRVSSYEQYF.